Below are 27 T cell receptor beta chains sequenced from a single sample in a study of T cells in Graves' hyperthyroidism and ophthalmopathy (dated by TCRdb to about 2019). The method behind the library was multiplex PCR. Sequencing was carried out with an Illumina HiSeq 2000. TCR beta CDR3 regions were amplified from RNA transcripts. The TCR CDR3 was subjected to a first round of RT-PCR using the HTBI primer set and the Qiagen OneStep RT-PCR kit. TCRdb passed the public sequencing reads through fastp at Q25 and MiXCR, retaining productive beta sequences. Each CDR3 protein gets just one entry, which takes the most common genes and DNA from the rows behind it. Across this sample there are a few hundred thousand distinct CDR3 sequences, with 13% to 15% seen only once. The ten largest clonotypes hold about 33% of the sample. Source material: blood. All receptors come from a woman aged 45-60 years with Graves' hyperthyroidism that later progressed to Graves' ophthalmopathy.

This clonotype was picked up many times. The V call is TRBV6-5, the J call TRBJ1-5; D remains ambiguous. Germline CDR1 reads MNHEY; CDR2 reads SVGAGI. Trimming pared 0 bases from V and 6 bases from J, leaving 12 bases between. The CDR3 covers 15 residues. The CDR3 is CASSYSLLEIQPQHF. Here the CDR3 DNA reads TGTGCCAGCAGTTACTCCTTGTTGGAGATTCAGCCCCAGCATTTT.

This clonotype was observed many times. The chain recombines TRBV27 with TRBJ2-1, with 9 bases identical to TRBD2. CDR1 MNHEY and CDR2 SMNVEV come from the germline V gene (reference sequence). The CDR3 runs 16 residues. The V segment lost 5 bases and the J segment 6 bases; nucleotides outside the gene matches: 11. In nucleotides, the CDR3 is TGTGCCAGCAGTCCTCTATTTAGCGGGAGTGTCAATGAGCAGTTCTTC. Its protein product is CASSPLFSGSVNEQFF.

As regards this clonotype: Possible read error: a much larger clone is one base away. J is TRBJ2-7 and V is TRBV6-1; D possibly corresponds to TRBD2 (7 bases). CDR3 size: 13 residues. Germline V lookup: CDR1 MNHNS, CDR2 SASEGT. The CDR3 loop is CASGGDIAYGQYF. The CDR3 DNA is TGTGCCAGCGGGGGGGACATAGCCTACGGGCAGTACTTC.

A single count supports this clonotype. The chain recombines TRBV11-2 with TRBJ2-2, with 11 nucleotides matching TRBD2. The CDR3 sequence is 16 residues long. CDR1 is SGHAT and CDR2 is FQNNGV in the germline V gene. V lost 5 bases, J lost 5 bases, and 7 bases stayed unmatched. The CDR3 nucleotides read TGTGCCAGCAGCCATACAGGACTAGCGGGTACCGGGGAGCTGTTTTTT. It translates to CASSHTGLAGTGELFF. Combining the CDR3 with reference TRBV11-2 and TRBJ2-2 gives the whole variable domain EAGVAQSPRYKIIEKRQSVAFWCNPISGHATLYWYQQILGQGPKLLIQFQNNGVVDDSQLPKDRFSAERLKGVDSTLKIQPAKLEDSAVYLCASSHTGLAGTGELFFGEGSRLTVL.

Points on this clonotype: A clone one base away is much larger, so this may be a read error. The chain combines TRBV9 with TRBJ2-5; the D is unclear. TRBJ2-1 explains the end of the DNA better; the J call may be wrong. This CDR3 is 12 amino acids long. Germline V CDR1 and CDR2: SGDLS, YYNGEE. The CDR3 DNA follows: TGTGCCAGCAGCGGGATCCAAGAGACCCAGTTCTTC. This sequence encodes CASSGIQETQFF.

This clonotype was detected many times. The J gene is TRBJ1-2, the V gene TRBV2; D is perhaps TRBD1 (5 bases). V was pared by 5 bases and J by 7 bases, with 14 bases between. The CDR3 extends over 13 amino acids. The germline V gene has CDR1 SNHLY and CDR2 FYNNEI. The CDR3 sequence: CASSRAPRAGYTF. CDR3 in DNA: TGTGCCAGCAGTAGGGCACCCAGGGCTGGCTACACCTTC.

This CDR3 is CASSVEPDTAGYEQYF. CDR3 nucleotides: TGTGCCAGCAGCGTAGAACCCGACACCGCCGGCTACGAGCAGTACTTC. The V and J genes are TRBV9 and TRBJ2-7; no clear D gene. The CDR3 length is 16 residues. Per germline, CDR1 SGDLS and CDR2 YYNGEE. V was trimmed by 0 bases and J by 3 bases, leaving 16 bases between them.

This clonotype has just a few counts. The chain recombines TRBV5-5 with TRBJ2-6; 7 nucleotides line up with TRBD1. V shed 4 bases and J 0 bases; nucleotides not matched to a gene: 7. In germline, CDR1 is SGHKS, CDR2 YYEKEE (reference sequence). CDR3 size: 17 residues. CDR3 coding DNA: TGTGCCAGCAGCCCCGGGACAGCTTCCTCTGGGGCCAACGTCCTGACTTTC. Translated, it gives CASSPGTASSGANVLTF.

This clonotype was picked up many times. CDR3 region: CASSQVRPGELFF. CDR3 sequence (DNA): TGCGCCAGCAGCCAAGTTAGGCCCGGGGAGCTGTTTTTT. The V gene is TRBV4-1, the J gene TRBJ2-2; D is uncertain. The CDR3 consists of 13 residues. Germline CDR1 reads MGHRA; CDR2 reads YSYEKL. Deletions cut 1 base from V and 6 bases from J, with 6 bases between.

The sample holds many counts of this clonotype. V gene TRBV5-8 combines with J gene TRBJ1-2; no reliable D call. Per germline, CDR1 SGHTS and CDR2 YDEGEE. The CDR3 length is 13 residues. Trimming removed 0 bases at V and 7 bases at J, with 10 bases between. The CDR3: CASSLVERGGYTF. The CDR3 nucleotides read TGTGCCAGCAGCTTGGTCGAGAGAGGTGGCTACACCTTC.

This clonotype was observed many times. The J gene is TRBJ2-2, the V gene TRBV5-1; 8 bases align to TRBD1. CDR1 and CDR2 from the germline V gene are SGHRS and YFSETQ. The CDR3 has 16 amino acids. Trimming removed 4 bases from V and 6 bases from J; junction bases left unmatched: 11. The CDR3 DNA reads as TGCGCCAGCAGCCACCGCGGACAGGGATCGTCCGGGGAGCTGTTTTTT. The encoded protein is CASSHRGQGSSGELFF.

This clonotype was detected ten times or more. This chain's CDR3 is CSARAGAGTDTQYF. The CDR3 DNA reads as TGCAGTGCTAGGGCCGGAGCAGGCACAGATACGCAGTATTTT. V usage is TRBV20-1 and J usage is TRBJ2-3; no clear D. Germline values: CDR1 DFQATT, CDR2 SNEGSKA (reference sequence). This CDR3 spans 14 amino acids. The ends were cut back, 3 bases at V and 1 base at J, with 11 bases in the middle.

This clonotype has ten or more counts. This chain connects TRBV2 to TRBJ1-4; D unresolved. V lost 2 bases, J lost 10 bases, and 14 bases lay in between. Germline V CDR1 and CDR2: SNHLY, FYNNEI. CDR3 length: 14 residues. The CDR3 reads CASSESGGSGKLFF. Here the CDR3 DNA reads TGTGCCAGCAGTGAAAGTGGAGGGAGCGGAAAACTGTTTTTT.

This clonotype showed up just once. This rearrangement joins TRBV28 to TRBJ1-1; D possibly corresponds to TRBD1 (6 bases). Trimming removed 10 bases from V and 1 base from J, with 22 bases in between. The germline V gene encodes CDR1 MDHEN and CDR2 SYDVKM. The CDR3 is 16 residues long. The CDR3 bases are TGTGCCATCCCGAGTTTAGGGGACATTAAGAACACTGAAGCTTTCTTT. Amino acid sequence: CAIPSLGDIKNTEAFF.

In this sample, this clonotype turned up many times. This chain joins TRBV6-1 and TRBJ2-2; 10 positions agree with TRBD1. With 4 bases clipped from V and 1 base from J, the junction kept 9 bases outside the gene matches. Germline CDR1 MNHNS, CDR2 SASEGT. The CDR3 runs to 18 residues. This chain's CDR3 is CASSGRGQGVRNTGELFF. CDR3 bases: TGTGCCAGCAGTGGGAGAGGACAGGGGGTTAGGAACACCGGGGAGCTGTTTTTT.

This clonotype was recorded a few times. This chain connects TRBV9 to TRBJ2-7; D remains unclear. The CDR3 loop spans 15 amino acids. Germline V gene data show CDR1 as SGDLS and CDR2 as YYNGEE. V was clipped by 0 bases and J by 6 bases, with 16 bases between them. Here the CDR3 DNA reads TGTGCCAGCAGCGTAGGACGGAGTAGAGGATCCGAGCAGTACTTC. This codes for CASSVGRSRGSEQYF.

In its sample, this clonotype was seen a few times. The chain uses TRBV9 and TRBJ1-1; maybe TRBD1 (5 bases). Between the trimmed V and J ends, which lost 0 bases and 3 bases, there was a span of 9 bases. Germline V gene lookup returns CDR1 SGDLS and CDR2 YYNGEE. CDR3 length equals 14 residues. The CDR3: CASSVVGGYTEAFF. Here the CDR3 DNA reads TGTGCCAGCAGCGTAGTCGGGGGGTACACTGAAGCTTTCTTT.

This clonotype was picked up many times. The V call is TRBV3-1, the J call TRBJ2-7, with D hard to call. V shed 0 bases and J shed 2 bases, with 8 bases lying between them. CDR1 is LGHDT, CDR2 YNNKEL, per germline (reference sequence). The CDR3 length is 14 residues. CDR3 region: CASSQDWLPYEQYF. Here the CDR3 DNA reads TGTGCCAGCAGCCAAGATTGGCTACCCTACGAGCAGTACTTC.

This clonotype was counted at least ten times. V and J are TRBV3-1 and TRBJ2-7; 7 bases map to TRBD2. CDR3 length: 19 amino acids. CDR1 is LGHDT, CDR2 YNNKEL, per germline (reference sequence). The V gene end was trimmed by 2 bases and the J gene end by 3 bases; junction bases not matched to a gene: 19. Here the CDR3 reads CASSQSTVGRPSSYYEQYF. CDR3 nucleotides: TGTGCCAGCAGCCAATCTACAGTCGGGAGGCCTTCCAGCTACTACGAGCAGTACTTC.

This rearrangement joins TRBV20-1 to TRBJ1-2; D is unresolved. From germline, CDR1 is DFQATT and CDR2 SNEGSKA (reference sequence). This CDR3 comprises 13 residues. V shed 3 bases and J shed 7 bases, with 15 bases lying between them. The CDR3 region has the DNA TGCAGTGCTAGTGGGCAGATCTATATTGGCTACACCTTC. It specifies CSASGQIYIGYTF.

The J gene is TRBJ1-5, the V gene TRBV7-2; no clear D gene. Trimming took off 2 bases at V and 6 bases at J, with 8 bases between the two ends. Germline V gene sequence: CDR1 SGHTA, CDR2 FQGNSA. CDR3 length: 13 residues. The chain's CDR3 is CASSLSGRQPQHF. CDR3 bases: TGTGCCAGCAGCTTAAGCGGGCGTCAGCCCCAGCATTTT.

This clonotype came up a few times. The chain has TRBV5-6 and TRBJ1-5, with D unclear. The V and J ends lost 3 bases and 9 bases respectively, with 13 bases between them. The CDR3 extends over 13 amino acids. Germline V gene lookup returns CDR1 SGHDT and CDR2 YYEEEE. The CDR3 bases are TGTGCCAGCAGCTCTGGTGTACTAAGGCCCCAGCATTTT. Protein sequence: CASSSGVLRPQHF.

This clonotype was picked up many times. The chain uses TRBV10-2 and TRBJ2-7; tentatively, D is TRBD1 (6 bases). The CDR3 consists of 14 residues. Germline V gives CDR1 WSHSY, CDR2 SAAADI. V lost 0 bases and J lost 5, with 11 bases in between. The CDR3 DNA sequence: TGCGCCAGCAGTGAGTCCAGGGGAAGGAACGAGCAGTACTTC. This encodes CASSESRGRNEQYF.

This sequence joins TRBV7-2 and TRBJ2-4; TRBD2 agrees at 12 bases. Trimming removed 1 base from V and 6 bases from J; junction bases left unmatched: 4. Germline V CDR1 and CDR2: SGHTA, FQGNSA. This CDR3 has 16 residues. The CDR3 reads CASSLVSSGRVNIQYF. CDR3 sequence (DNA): TGTGCCAGCAGCTTAGTTTCTAGCGGGAGGGTAAACATTCAGTACTTC. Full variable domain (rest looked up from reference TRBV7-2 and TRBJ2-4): GAGVSQSPSNKVTEKGKDVELRCDPISGHTALYWYRQSLGQGLEFLIYFQGNSAPDKSGLPSDRFSAERTGGSVSTLTIQRTQQEDSAVYLCASSLVSSGRVNIQYFGAGTRLSVL.

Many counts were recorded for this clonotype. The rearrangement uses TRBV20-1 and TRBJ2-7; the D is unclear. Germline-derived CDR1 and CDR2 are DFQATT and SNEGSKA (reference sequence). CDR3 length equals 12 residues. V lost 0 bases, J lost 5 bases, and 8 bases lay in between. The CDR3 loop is CSARDQTDEQYF. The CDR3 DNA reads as TGCAGTGCTAGAGATCAAACGGACGAGCAGTACTTC.

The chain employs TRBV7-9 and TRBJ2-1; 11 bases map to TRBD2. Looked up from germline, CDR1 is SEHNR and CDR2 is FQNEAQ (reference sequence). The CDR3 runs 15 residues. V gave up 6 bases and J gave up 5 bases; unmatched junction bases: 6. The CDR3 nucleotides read TGTGCCAGCAGTCAAACTAGCGGGAGACACAATGAGCAGTTCTTC. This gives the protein CASSQTSGRHNEQFF.

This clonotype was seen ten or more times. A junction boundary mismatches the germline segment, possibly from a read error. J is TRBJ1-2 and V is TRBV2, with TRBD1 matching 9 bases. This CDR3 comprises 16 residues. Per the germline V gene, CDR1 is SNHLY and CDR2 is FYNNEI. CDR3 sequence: CVSSPTGTGLPYGYTF. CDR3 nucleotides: TGTGTCAGCAGTCCTACCGGGACAGGGCTACCTTATGGCTACACCTTC. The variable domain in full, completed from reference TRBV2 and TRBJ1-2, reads EPEVTQTPSHQVTQMGQEVILRCVPISNHLYFYWYRQILGQKVEFLVSFYNNEISEKSEIFDDQFSVERPDGSNFTLKIRSTKLEDSAMYFCVSSPTGTGLPYGYTFGSGTRLTVV.